This T cell receptor beta chain appears in the sequencing data of a study of beta chain features in type 1 diabetes. Study background: Examination of sorted cells across all samples involved roughly 100 million cells.

This clone turned up a few times. Antigen specificity is unknown. Reverse transcription of all isolated RNA meant that expressed TCRB transcripts were sequenced. Repertoires were generated with immunoSEQ multiplex PCR, while TCRdb's copy carries only in-frame clones and drops some. The table has about 340,000 clones, roughly 13% seen once; the top ten hold 0.013% to 0.015%. Study-wide findings and caveats: All four CD4+ subsets from Type 1 diabetes patients carried moderately but significantly shorter TCRB CDR3s.

This sequence originates from a woman in her late teens or twenties with type 1 diabetes. Sequenced: naive CD4+ T cells from blood.

The CDR3 here is CASSYASGRIGELFF. The CDR3 DNA reads as TGTGCCAGCAGTTACGCCAGCGGGAGGATCGGGGAGCTGTTTTTT. V is TRBV6-6 and J is TRBJ2-2; 9 bases fit TRBD2. Trimming took 2 bases from V and 7 from J; bases not matched to a gene: 5. The CDR3 is 15 residues long. Germline lookup yields CDR1 MNHNY and CDR2 SVGAGI (reference sequence).